One and the same sample provided the 19 T cell receptor beta chains below, sequenced in a study of T cells in Graves' hyperthyroidism and ophthalmopathy. Amplification yielded TCR beta CDR3 regions, with RNA transcripts as the source. Initially, a first-round RT-PCR of the TCR CDR3 employed the HTBI primer set. TCRdb called the multiplex PCR reads again in MiXCR, with one record for every CDR3 protein. The data contain around 620,000 distinct CDR3 sequences, around 15% of them singletons. The sample taken for sequencing was blood. The receptors come from a woman younger than 45 with Graves' hyperthyroidism.

This clonotype was observed many times. This chain connects TRBV20-1 to TRBJ2-1; 11 bases are a match to TRBD2. This CDR3 spans 13 amino acids. CDR1 and CDR2 from the germline V gene are DFQATT and SNEGSKA (reference sequence). J was trimmed by 6 bases and V by 6 bases; bases with no gene match: 4. The CDR3 DNA is TGCAGTGCCCCGGGACTAGCGGTCAATGAGCAGTTCTTC. Translating gives CSAPGLAVNEQFF.

This clonotype was detected a few times. The chain couples TRBV6-1 to TRBJ2-7, with 8 bases matching TRBD1. CDR1 is MNHNS, CDR2 SASEGT, per germline. V gave up 6 bases and J gave up 3 bases; unmatched junction bases: 10. The CDR3 loop spans 15 amino acids. The CDR3 sequence is CASRTTVTGDYEQYF. The DNA of the CDR3 is TGTGCCAGCAGAACCACGGTGACAGGGGACTACGAGCAGTACTTC.

The V call is TRBV12-3 or TRBV12-4, the J call TRBJ2-6; 9 bases line up with TRBD1. Trimming took 8 bases from V and 3 from J; bases not matched to a gene: 8. The CDR3 loop spans 16 amino acids. As DNA, the CDR3 is TGTGCCAGCTTACCGGGACAGGGTGGTGGGGCCAACGTCCTGACTTTC. Translating gives CASLPGQGGGANVLTF.

DNA for the CDR3: TGTGCCAGCAGTGAACTTCAGGGAAATTCACCCCTCCACTTT. Translation: CASSELQGNSPLHF. This rearrangement joins TRBV2 to TRBJ1-6, with D possibly being TRBD1 (5 bases). CDR3 length: 14 amino acids. Germline assignment: CDR1 SNHLY and CDR2 FYNNEI. V was pared by 2 bases and J by 7 bases, with 9 bases between.

The chain carries TRBV5-1 and TRBJ2-5; D might be TRBD1 (5 bases). The CDR3 has 16 residues. V was pared by 0 bases and J by 1 base, with 13 bases between. CDR1 and CDR2 from the germline V gene are SGHRS and YFSETQ. The chain's CDR3 is CASSLGQPTVQETQYF. Here the CDR3 DNA reads TGCGCCAGCAGCTTGGGACAGCCAACAGTCCAAGAGACCCAGTACTTC. Full variable domain (remainder filled in from reference TRBV5-1 and TRBJ2-5): KAGVTQTPRYLIKTRGQQVTLSCSPISGHRSVSWYQQTPGQGLQFLFEYFSETQRNKGNFPGRFSGRQFSNSRSEMNVSTLELGDSALYLCASSLGQPTVQETQYFGPGTRLLVL.

This clonotype was seen more than once but under ten times. This chain uses TRBV5-1 with TRBJ2-3; a weak D match, TRBD2 (5 bases). CDR1 is SGHRS, CDR2 YFSETQ, per germline. V lost 8 bases and J 2 bases, leaving 15 bases between the germline ends. The CDR3 is 14 amino acids. The CDR3 loop reads CASRLGLPTDTQYF. CDR3 in DNA: TGCGCCAGTAGGTTAGGACTCCCCACAGATACGCAGTATTTT. The full variable domain, its missing parts supplied by reference TRBV5-1 and TRBJ2-3, is KAGVTQTPRYLIKTRGQQVTLSCSPISGHRSVSWYQQTPGQGLQFLFEYFSETQRNKGNFPGRFSGRQFSNSRSEMNVSTLELGDSALYLCASRLGLPTDTQYFGPGTRLTVL.

This clonotype was seen a few times. The chain combines TRBV19 with TRBJ2-2; TRBD1 aligns across 7 bases. The CDR3 consists of 14 residues. CDR1 is LNHDA, CDR2 SQIVND, per germline (reference sequence). Trimming removed 3 bases from V and 6 bases from J; junction bases left unmatched: 4. CDR3 coding DNA: TGTGCCAGTAGTATTGGGACAGCGGCCGGGGAGCTGTTTTTT. Translated: CASSIGTAAGELFF.

This clonotype occurred many times. The rearrangement links TRBV5-1 to TRBJ1-1, with a tentative D call TRBD1 (5 bases). The CDR3 loop spans 15 amino acids. V lost 5 bases and J lost 2, with 16 bases in between. Germline CDR1 SGHRS, CDR2 YFSETQ. CDR3 in amino acids: CASRSFGGANTEAFF. CDR3 nucleotides: TGCGCCAGCAGAAGTTTCGGGGGAGCAAACACTGAAGCTTTCTTT.

The sample holds many counts of this clonotype. V and J are TRBV28 and TRBJ1-1; tentatively, D is TRBD1 (6 bases). The CDR3 spans 14 residues. The V gene lost 5 bases and the J gene lost 6 bases, with 16 bases spanning the gap. Germline V lookup: CDR1 MDHEN, CDR2 SYDVKM. The CDR3 DNA reads as TGTGCCAGCAGTCGCGCGGGACAATCCCCTGAAGCTTTCTTT. Its translation: CASSRAGQSPEAFF.

Turning to this clonotype: The germline gene is not matched at one end of the junction; a read error may be the cause. J is TRBJ2-7 and V is TRBV30; 9 positions match TRBD2. Germline loops: CDR1 GTSNPN, CDR2 SVGIG (reference sequence). The CDR3 contains 17 residues. The DNA of the CDR3 is TGTGCCTGGCGGCTAGCGGGATCCAGGGTTAGGTCCTACGAGCAGGACTTC. Protein sequence: CAWRLAGSRVRSYEQDF.

The chain carries TRBV5-6 and TRBJ2-2; no reliable D call. The germline V gene has CDR1 SGHDT and CDR2 YYEEEE. There are 17 residues in the CDR3. V was shortened by 2 bases and J by 4 bases, with 18 bases between the two germline ends. The CDR3 coding sequence is TGTGCCAGCAGCTTTATACCACAGCCAGAAGGCACCGGGGAGCTGTTTTTT. It specifies CASSFIPQPEGTGELFF.

In this sample, this clonotype turned up many times. V gene TRBV28 combines with J gene TRBJ2-7; 10 positions match TRBD1. The trim removed 6 bases at V and 4 bases at J, leaving 9 bases unmatched. Looked up from germline, CDR1 is MDHEN and CDR2 is SYDVKM. There are 15 residues in the CDR3. CDR3 coding DNA: TGTGCCAGCAGAACTCTGACAGGGGGCGAGTACGAGCAGTACTTC. It yields the protein CASRTLTGGEYEQYF.

This clonotype has a count of ten or more. The rearrangement joins TRBV6-5 to TRBJ1-1; D not certain. CDR1 MNHEY and CDR2 SVGAGI come from the germline V gene. The V gene lost 4 bases and the J gene lost 0 bases, with 15 bases spanning the gap. CDR3 size: 16 residues. CDR3 protein: CASSSRPRPMNTEAFF. The CDR3 DNA sequence: TGTGCCAGCAGTTCACGACCGAGACCTATGAACACTGAAGCTTTCTTT.

This clonotype has just one count. The chain employs TRBV20-1 and TRBJ2-4, with 7 bases that match TRBD2. V was clipped by 7 bases and J by 1 base; unmatched bases: 7. The CDR3 has 14 residues. Germline lookup yields CDR1 DFQATT and CDR2 SNEGSKA (reference sequence). Written as DNA, the CDR3 is TGCAGTGGGGGGGGAGTTACGGCCAAAAACATTCAGTACTTC. It codes for CSGGGVTAKNIQYF.

The chain has TRBV18 and TRBJ1-5, with D maybe TRBD1 (6 bases). Germline loops: CDR1 KGHSH, CDR2 LQKENI. This CDR3 has 15 amino acids. The ends were cut back, 0 bases at V and 5 bases at J, with 11 bases in the middle. The CDR3 sequence is CASSPPSQGYQPQHF. The CDR3 DNA is TGTGCCAGCTCACCACCGTCACAGGGATATCAGCCCCAGCATTTT.

The chain recombines TRBV27 with TRBJ2-5, with 8 nucleotides matching TRBD2. The germline CDR1 and CDR2 sequences are MNHEY and SMNVEV (reference sequence). The CDR3 length is 16 residues. The V gene end was trimmed by 5 bases and the J gene end by 0 bases; junction bases not matched to a gene: 8. CDR3 amino acids: CASSPKRERYQETQYF. CDR3 nucleotide sequence: TGTGCCAGCAGTCCCAAGCGGGAGCGGTACCAAGAGACCCAGTACTTC.

In this sample, this clonotype turned up many times. CDR3 sequence reads: CASSKTEVLPNTEAFF. The DNA for the CDR3 is TGTGCCAGCAGTAAGACCGAGGTACTGCCGAACACTGAAGCTTTCTTT. This rearrangement joins TRBV28 to TRBJ1-1; D unresolved. V was shortened by 5 bases and J by 1 base, with 17 bases between the two germline ends. This CDR3 is built from 16 residues. Per the germline V gene, CDR1 is MDHEN and CDR2 is SYDVKM. The variable domain in full, completed from reference TRBV28 and TRBJ1-1, reads DVKVTQSSRYLVKRTGEKVFLECVQDMDHENMFWYRQDPGLGLRLIYFSYDVKMKEKGDIPEGYSVSREKKERFSLILESASTNQTSMYLCASSKTEVLPNTEAFFGQGTRLTVV.

In the case of this clonotype: A single base separates this from a much larger clone, so it may be a read error. The genes are TRBV3-1 and TRBJ2-1; 7 bases align to TRBD2. CDR1 LGHDT and CDR2 YNNKEL come from the germline V gene (reference sequence). The CDR3 extends over 17 amino acids. CDR3 in DNA: TGTGCCAGCAGCCACATCGGGGGGAGGAGCTCCTACAATGGGCAGTTCTTC. Its protein product is CASSHIGGRSSYNGQFF.

This clonotype was picked up many times. The V call is TRBV20-1, the J call TRBJ2-1; 9 bases are a match to TRBD2. V dropped 0 bases and J dropped 8; count of bases not matched to a gene: 11. Germline values: CDR1 DFQATT, CDR2 SNEGSKA (reference sequence). The CDR3 is 16 residues long. The CDR3 protein is CSARDPTSGGRDEQFF. In DNA, the CDR3 is TGCAGTGCTAGAGATCCGACTAGCGGAGGGAGGGATGAGCAGTTCTTC.